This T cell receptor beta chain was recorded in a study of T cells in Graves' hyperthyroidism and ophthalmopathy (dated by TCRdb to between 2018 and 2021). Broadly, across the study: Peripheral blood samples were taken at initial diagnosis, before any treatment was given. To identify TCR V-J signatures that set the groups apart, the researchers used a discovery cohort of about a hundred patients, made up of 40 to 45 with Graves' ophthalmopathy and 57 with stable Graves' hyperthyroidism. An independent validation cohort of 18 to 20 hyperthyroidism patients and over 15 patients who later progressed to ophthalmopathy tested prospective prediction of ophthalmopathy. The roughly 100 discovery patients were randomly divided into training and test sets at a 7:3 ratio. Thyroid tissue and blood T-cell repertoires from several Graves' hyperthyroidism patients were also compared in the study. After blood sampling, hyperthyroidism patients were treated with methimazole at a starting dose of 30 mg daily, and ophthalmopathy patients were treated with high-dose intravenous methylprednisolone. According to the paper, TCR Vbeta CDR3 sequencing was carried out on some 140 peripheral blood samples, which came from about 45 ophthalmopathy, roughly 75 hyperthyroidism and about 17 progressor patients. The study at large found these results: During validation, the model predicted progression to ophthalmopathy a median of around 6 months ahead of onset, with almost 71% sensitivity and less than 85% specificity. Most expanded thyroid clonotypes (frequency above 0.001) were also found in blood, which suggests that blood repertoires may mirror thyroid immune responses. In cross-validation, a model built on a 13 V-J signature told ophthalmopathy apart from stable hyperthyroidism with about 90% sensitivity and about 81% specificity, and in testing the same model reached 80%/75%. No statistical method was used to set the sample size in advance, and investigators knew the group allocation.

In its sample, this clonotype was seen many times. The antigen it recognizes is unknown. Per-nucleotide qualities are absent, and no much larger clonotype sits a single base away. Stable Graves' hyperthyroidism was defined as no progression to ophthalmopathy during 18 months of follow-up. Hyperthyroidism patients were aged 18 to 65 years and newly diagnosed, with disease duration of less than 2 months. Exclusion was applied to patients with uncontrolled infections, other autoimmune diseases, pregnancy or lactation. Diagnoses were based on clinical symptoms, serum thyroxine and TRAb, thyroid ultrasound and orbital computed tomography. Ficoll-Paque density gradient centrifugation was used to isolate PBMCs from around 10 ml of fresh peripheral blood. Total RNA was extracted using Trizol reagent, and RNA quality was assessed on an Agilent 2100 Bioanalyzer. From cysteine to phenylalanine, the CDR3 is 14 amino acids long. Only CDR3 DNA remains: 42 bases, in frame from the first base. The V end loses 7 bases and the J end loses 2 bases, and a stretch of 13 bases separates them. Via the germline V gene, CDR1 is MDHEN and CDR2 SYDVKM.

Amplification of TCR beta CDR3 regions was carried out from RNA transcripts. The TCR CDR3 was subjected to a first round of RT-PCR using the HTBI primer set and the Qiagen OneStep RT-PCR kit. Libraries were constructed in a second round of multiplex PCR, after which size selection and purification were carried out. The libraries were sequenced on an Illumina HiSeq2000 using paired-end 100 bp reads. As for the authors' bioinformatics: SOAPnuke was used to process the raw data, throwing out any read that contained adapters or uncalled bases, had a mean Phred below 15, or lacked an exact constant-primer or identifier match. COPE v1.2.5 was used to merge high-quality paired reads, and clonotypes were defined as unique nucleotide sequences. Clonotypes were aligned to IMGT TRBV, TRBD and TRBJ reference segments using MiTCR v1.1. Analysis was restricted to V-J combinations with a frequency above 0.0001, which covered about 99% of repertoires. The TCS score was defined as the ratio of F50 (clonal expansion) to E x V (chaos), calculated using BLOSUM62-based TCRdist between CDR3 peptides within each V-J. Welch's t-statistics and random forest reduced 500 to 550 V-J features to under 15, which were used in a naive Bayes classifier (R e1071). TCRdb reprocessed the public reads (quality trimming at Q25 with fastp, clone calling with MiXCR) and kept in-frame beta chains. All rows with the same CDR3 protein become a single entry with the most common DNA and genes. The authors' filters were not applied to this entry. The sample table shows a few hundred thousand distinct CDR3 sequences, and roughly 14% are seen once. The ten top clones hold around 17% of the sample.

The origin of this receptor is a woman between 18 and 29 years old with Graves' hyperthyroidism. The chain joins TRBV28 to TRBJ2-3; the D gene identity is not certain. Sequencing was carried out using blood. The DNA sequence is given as TGTGCCAGCACCCCGTCTGCCGCCACAGATACGCAGTATTTT. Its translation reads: CASTPSAATDTQYF.